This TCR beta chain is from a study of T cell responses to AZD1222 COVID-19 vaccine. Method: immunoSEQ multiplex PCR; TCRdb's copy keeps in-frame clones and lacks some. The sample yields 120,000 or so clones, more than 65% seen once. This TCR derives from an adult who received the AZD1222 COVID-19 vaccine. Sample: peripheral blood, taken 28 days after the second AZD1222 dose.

The CDR3 DNA sequence: TGTGCCAGCAGTACGGGACAGGGACGAGAGACCCAGTACTTC. This sequence encodes CASSTGQGRETQYF. The V and J genes are TRBV7-6 and TRBJ2-5; 9 positions match TRBD1. The CDR3 runs to 14 residues. Germline V lookup: CDR1 SGHVS, CDR2 FNYEAQ. V lost 6 bases to trimming and J lost 4 bases; unmatched junction nucleotides: 6.